This TCR beta chain was observed in a study of T cell responses to AZD1222 COVID-19 vaccine. With regard to this clone: Antigen: not known.

Method: immunoSEQ multiplex PCR; TCRdb's copy keeps in-frame clones and lacks some. Of roughly 200,000 clones listed, roughly nine tenths were seen once; the top ten hold more than 1.5%. Study outcomes and limitations: Donors, mostly white British, included more females; clonal diversity was possibly underestimated. Targets within unmutated variant regions were reportedly found for nearly half of spike-specific TCRs.

Whether given at about 4 or about 12 weeks, second doses were pooled. The clonotype originates from an adult who received the AZD1222 COVID-19 vaccine. The sample was peripheral blood, taken 28 days after the second AZD1222 dose.

The CDR3 DNA is TGTGCCAGCAGCTTAGCTGCGAACACTGAAGCTTTCTTT. It is translated as CASSLAANTEAFF. The V call is TRBV7-9, the J call TRBJ1-1, with D unclear. CDR1 SEHNR and CDR2 FQNEAQ come from the germline V gene (reference sequence). With 0 bases removed from V and 1 base from J, the gap between germline ends came to 3 bases. The CDR3 spans 13 residues.